A selection of T cell receptor beta chains follows, all from one sample in a study of Ad26.COV2.S vaccination and SARS-CoV-2 variants. The table came from immunoSEQ multiplex PCR; TCRdb's copy has only in-frame clones and leaves some out. Of some 320,000 clones detected, about 82% appear once; the ten largest clones hold about 2.1%. The sequencing here drew on peripheral blood, taken in a trial of Ad26.COV2.S vaccine versus placebo. Every receptor here comes from a person between 18 and 60 years old who received the Ad26.COV2.S COVID-19 vaccine or a placebo. Both conserved end residues are part of each CDR3. A D gene is named only where the DNA matches it firmly. Size tells how often a clone was seen (once, few, many) or the class of an expanded clone, and some rows leave it out.

>TRBV5-1|NA|TRBJ2-7|NA
CASSSRQADYEQYF
TGCGCCAGCAGCTCTCGACAGGCTGACTACGAGCAGTACTTC
>TRBV25-1|TRBD2|TRBJ2-1|NA
CASSPSGGNEQFF
TGTGCCAGCAGCCCTAGCGGGGGGAATGAGCAGTTCTTC
>TRBV11-1|NA|TRBJ2-5|NA
CASSVRGQETQYF
TGTGCCAGCAGCGTGCGGGGCCAAGAGACCCAGTACTTC
>TRBV11-3|NA|TRBJ2-6|once
CASSLVMAGPGANVLTF
TGTGCCAGCAGCTTAGTAATGGCAGGGCCAGGGGCCAACGTCCTGACTTTC
>TRBV19|NA|TRBJ1-2|few
CASKPGANPYGYTF
TGTGCCAGTAAACCGGGGGCTAATCCCTATGGCTACACCTTC
>TRBV19|TRBD1|TRBJ1-1|NA
CASRSLRDRAPEAFF
TGTGCCAGTAGATCACTCCGAGACAGGGCCCCTGAAGCTTTCTTT
>TRBV30|TRBD1|TRBJ2-1|NA
CAWGHRGNEQFF
TGTGCCTGGGGACACAGGGGAAATGAGCAGTTCTTC
>TRBV6-5|NA|TRBJ2-5|NA
CASTQRGRETQYF
TGTGCCAGCACCCAGAGGGGGAGAGAGACCCAGTACTTC
>TRBV5-1|NA|TRBJ2-3|NA
CASSLTELTDTQYF
TGCGCCAGCAGCTTGACAGAACTTACAGATACGCAGTATTTT
>TRBV6-2/TRBV6-3|NA|TRBJ1-5|NA
CASSYSETYQPQHF
TGTGCCAGCAGTTACTCGGAAACGTATCAGCCCCAGCATTTT
>TRBV19|TRBD2|TRBJ2-1|NA
CASSSGGDYNEQFF
TGTGCCAGTAGTAGCGGGGGGGACTACAATGAGCAGTTCTTC
>TRBV6-5|NA|TRBJ1-1|NA
CASRPTDLRNTEAFF
TGTGCCAGCAGACCGACAGACCTGAGGAACACTGAAGCTTTCTTT
>TRBV4-2|TRBD2|TRBJ2-2|NA
CASSQRTSMAGELFF
TGTGCCAGCAGCCAACGGACTAGTATGGCCGGGGAGCTGTTTTTT
>TRBV4-2|TRBD1|TRBJ1-4|NA
CASSEGAVATNEKLFF
TGTGCCAGCAGCGAGGGGGCGGTGGCAACTAATGAAAAACTGTTTTTT
>TRBV2|TRBD2|TRBJ2-5|NA
CASSEIILAVKQETQYF
TGTGCCAGCAGTGAAATTATCCTAGCGGTAAAGCAAGAGACCCAGTACTTC
>TRBV5-1|TRBD2|TRBJ2-1|NA
CASSYPGTSGGRNEQFF
TGCGCCAGCAGCTACCCCGGGACTAGCGGGGGCCGTAATGAGCAGTTCTTC
>TRBV28|NA|TRBJ1-2|NA
CASSPVGAWEWGYGYTF
TGTGCCAGCAGCCCAGTGGGGGCATGGGAATGGGGCTATGGCTACACCTTC
>TRBV5-6|NA|TRBJ2-2|NA
CASSLGHVTGELFF
TGTGCCAGCAGCTTGGGTCACGTCACCGGGGAGCTGTTTTTT
>TRBV30|NA|TRBJ2-3|once
CAWSLQRDTQYF
TGTGCCTGGAGTCTACAACGAGATACGCAGTATTTT
>TRBV12-5|NA|TRBJ1-1|once
CASGFGGYTEAFF
TGTGCTAGTGGTTTCGGGGGGTACACTGAAGCTTTCTTT
>TRBV4-2|TRBD1|TRBJ2-5|NA
CASSQDRGSETQYF
TGTGCCAGCAGTCAAGACAGGGGTTCAGAGACCCAGTACTTC
>TRBV19|NA|TRBJ2-3|once
CASSSSWGGLADTQYF
TGTGCCAGTAGTTCTTCTTGGGGAGGTCTCGCAGATACGCAGTATTTT
>TRBV4-2|NA|TRBJ1-3|NA
CASSHPTWISGNTIYF
TGTGCCAGCAGCCATCCTACGTGGATCTCTGGAAACACCATATATTTT
>TRBV15|TRBD1|TRBJ2-2|many
CATSRDWTGMTGELFF
TGTGCCACCAGCAGAGATTGGACAGGGATGACCGGGGAGCTGTTTTTT
>TRBV30|NA|TRBJ2-7|NA
CAWSAAARKLYEQYF
TGTGCCTGGAGTGCCGCGGCAAGAAAGCTCTACGAGCAGTACTTC
>TRBV18|NA|TRBJ2-5|NA
CASSPVRQSTQETQYF
TGTGCCAGCTCACCAGTTCGTCAGAGTACCCAAGAGACCCAGTACTTC
>TRBV5-4|NA|TRBJ1-2|NA
CASSDPDSPYNYGYTF
TGTGCCAGCAGCGACCCGGACAGCCCCTATAACTATGGCTACACCTTC
>TRBV15|NA|TRBJ2-7|NA
CATSRPNQGEEQYF
TGTGCCACCAGCAGACCCAACCAAGGGGAGGAGCAGTACTTC
>TRBV5-1|NA|TRBJ2-5|once
CASSLEQETQYF
TGCGCCAGCAGCTTGGAACAAGAGACCCAGTACTTC
>TRBV28|NA|TRBJ1-5|NA
CASSDRERRPNQPQHF
TGTGCCAGCAGTGACCGTGAAAGGAGACCGAATCAGCCCCAGCATTTT
>TRBV2|NA|TRBJ1-1|NA
CATAREGNTEAFF
TGTGCCACCGCGAGGGAGGGGAACACTGAAGCTTTCTTT
>TRBV28|NA|TRBJ1-5|NA
CASSLGSVRGGTQPQHF
TGTGCCAGCAGTTTGGGTTCTGTCAGGGGCGGGACCCAGCCCCAGCATTTT
>TRBV19|NA|TRBJ1-5|NA
CASSLGWVLLNQPQHF
TGTGCCAGTAGTTTGGGGTGGGTTTTGCTAAATCAGCCCCAGCATTTT
>TRBV5-6|NA|TRBJ2-2|NA
CASSLYRWELFF
TGTGCCAGCAGCTTGTATCGGTGGGAGCTGTTTTTT
>TRBV5-1|NA|TRBJ1-1|NA
CASSPEAVLNTEAFF
TGCGCCAGCAGCCCCGAGGCTGTTTTGAACACTGAAGCTTTCTTT
>TRBV9|TRBD1|TRBJ1-1|NA
CASSVGVTGVVGTEAFF
TGTGCCAGCAGCGTAGGTGTGACAGGGGTGGTCGGCACTGAAGCTTTCTTT
>TRBV11-3|NA|TRBJ1-1|once
CASSFGPSASTEAFF
TGTGCCAGCAGCTTTGGTCCCTCAGCATCCACTGAAGCTTTCTTT
>TRBV6-5|NA|TRBJ1-4|NA
CASSTQDSEKLFF
TGTGCCAGCAGTACACAGGACAGTGAAAAACTGTTTTTT
>TRBV7-3|TRBD1|TRBJ1-1|NA
CASSADRETEAFF
TGTGCCAGCAGCGCCGACAGGGAGACTGAAGCTTTCTTT
>TRBV7-2|NA|TRBJ1-1|NA
CASSLVMGNTEAFF
TGTGCCAGCAGCTTAGTGATGGGGAACACTGAAGCTTTCTTT
>TRBV28|TRBD1|TRBJ1-5|NA
CASSPTGQISQPQHF
TGTGCCAGCAGTCCGACAGGGCAGATAAGTCAGCCCCAGCATTTT
>TRBV2|NA|TRBJ1-1|NA
CASEDRRYTEAFF
TGTGCCAGCGAAGACAGACGGTACACTGAAGCTTTCTTT
>TRBV24-1|NA|TRBJ2-3|NA
CATAGTLSTDTQYF
TGTGCCACAGCCGGGACGCTTAGCACAGATACGCAGTATTTT
>TRBV4-2|NA|TRBJ2-6|NA
CASSQERIIERGFSGANVLTF
TGTGCCAGCAGCCAAGAACGAATTATAGAACGAGGCTTTTCTGGGGCCAACGTCCTGACTTTC
>TRBV7-2|NA|TRBJ2-5|NA
CASSLGGPAGETQYF
TGTGCCAGCAGCTTAGGGGGACCCGCCGGAGAGACCCAGTACTTC
>TRBV6-1|NA|TRBJ2-5|NA
CASSEFRGGETQYF
TGTGCCAGCAGTGAATTCAGGGGAGGAGAGACCCAGTACTTC
>TRBV5-4|NA|TRBJ1-6|NA
CASSLWGNSPLHF
TGTGCCAGCAGCTTGTGGGGAAATTCACCCCTCCACTTT
>TRBV19|NA|TRBJ1-5|NA
CASSPGVGQPQHF
TGTGCCAGTAGTCCAGGGGTGGGTCAGCCCCAGCATTTT
>TRBV12-3/TRBV12-4|NA|TRBJ2-5|NA
CASGRTGETQYF
TGTGCCAGCGGGCGGACTGGGGAGACCCAGTACTTC
>TRBV9|TRBD1|TRBJ1-2|NA
CASRGQGNGYTF
TGTGCCAGTCGCGGACAGGGGAATGGCTACACCTTC